This T cell receptor (beta chain) was captured by sequencing in a study of cytomegalovirus exposure and HLA in healthy donors. Overall study findings and caveats: 150 to 200 TCR beta chains were listed as cytomegalovirus-associated. Association with HLA alleles at 0.05 false discovery rate was found for 16,951 TCR beta sequences in a later analysis.

Concerning this clone itself: Its specificity is not known.

The PCR ran on 60 Vbeta and 13 Jbeta primers. Profiled with immunoSEQ multiplex PCR; TCRdb holds only in-frame clones, not every one. The sample lists approximately 150,000 clones, approximately 80% seen once, with 1.6% in the top ten. The CDR3 is made up of 18 amino acids. Trimming took 3 bases from V and 1 from J; bases not matched to a gene: 11. CDR1 and CDR2 from the germline V gene are SGHTS and YDEGEE. The chain uses TRBV5-8 and TRBJ2-7; TRBD2 agrees at 12 bases. The source is a woman in her thirties in good health and CMV-seronegative. Sequenced input: PBMCs. CDR3 sequence: CASSSLASGRAASYEQYF. As DNA, the CDR3 is TGTGCCAGCAGCTCGCTCGCTAGCGGGAGGGCCGCTTCCTACGAGCAGTACTTC.